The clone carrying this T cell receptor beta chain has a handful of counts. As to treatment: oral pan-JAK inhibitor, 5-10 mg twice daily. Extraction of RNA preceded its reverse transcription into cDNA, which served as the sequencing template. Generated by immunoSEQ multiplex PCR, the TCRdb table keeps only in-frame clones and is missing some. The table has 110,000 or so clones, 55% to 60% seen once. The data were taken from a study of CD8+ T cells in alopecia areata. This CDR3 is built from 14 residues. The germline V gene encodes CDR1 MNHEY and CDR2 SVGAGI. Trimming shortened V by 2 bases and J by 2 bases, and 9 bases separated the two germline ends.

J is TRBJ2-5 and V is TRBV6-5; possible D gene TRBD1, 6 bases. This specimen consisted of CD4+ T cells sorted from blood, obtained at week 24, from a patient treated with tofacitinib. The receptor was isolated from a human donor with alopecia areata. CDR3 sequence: CASSYVTGQETQYF. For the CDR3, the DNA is TGTGCCAGCAGTTACGTTACAGGGCAAGAGACCCAGTACTTC.